The clone carrying this T cell receptor (beta chain) was seen only a few times. The CDR3 sequence is 13 residues long. CDR1 and CDR2 from the germline V gene are SQVTM and ANQGSEA. The V gene lost 3 bases and the J gene lost 1 base, with 10 bases spanning the gap. The sample originates from a study of early T cells in non-severe SARS-CoV-2 infection. TCRdb fed the 5' RACE reads into MiXCR, producing one record per CDR3 protein. The data contain roughly 99,000 distinct CDR3 sequences, 12% of them seen just once; the ten biggest clones take up 4.4%. Specimen: whole blood, collected at baseline. The rearrangement links TRBV29-1 to TRBJ2-7; D may be TRBD2 (6 bases). The sequence came from an adult who was a healthcare worker with PCR-confirmed SARS-CoV-2 infection or an uninfected control (not recorded which). The DNA for the CDR3 is TGCAGCGTTGAGAAGAGCGGGTCCTACGAGCAGTACTTC. Translation gives CSVEKSGSYEQYF.